This T cell receptor (beta chain) comes out of a study of blood T cell repertoires in COVID-19. The wider study: The United States, Italy and Spain were the sources of the acute and convalescent COVID-19 samples. Sample material is recorded as cDNA or gDNA derived from T cells, B-cell-depleted T cells, or PBMCs.

The CDR3 has 15 residues. V was clipped by 3 bases and J by 4 bases, with 15 bases between them. Germline CDR1 is LGHDT and CDR2 is YNNKEL (reference sequence). In the original analysis: Estimates of nucleated cell counts were drawn from the amplification of reference gene primers. Only in-frame clones appear in the TCRdb table, and some are missing; sequencing was by immunoSEQ multiplex PCR. V and J calls and clone size are given by that table; D and trimming were obtained from the DNA. There are around 130,000 clones in the sample; approximately 87% occur only once, and more than 2% lies in the top ten.

The TCR was taken from a woman aged 45-59 years with acute or convalescent COVID-19. The genes are TRBV3-1 (or the pseudogene TRBV3-2) and TRBJ1-2; no firm D call. The specimen sequenced was peripheral blood. Here the CDR3 reads CASSHPDPPGYGYTF. CDR3 sequence (DNA): TGTGCCAGCAGCCACCCCGACCCCCCGGGCTATGGCTACACCTTC.